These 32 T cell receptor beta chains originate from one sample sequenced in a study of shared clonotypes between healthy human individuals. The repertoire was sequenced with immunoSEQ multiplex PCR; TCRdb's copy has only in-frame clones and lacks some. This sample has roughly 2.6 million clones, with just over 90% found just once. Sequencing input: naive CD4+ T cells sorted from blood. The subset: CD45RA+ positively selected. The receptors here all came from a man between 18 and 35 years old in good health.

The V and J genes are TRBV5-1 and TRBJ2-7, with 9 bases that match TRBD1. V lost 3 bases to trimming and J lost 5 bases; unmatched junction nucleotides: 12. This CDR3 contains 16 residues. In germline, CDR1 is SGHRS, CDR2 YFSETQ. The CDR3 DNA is TGCGCCAGCAGCTCGCCGACCGGGACAGGGCCTGACGAGCAGTACTTC. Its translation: CASSSPTGTGPDEQYF.

The CDR3 DNA sequence: TGTGCCAGCAGTTACGCGCTAGCGGGGGCGGATACGCAGTATTTT. The encoded protein is CASSYALAGADTQYF. This chain connects TRBV6-5 to TRBJ2-3, with 10 bases matching TRBD2. V lost 2 bases to trimming and J lost 6 bases; unmatched junction nucleotides: 5. The CDR3 is 15 residues long. Looked up from germline, CDR1 is MNHEY and CDR2 is SVGAGI.

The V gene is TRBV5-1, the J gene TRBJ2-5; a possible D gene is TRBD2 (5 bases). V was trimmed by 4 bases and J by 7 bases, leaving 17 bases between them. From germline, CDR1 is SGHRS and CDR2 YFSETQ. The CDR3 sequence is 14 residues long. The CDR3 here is CASSPPDSLPTQYF. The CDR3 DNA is TGCGCCAGCAGCCCCCCGGACTCCCTCCCGACCCAGTACTTC.

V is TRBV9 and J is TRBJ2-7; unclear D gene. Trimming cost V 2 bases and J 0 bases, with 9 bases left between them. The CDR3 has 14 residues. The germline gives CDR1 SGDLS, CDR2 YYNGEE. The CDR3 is CASSVNPHSYEQYF. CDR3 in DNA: TGTGCCAGCAGCGTGAACCCGCACTCCTACGAGCAGTACTTC.

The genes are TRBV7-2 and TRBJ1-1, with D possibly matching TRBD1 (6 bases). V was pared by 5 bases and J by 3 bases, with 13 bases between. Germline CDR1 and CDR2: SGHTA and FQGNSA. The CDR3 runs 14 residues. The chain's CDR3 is CASSLYGGDTEAFF. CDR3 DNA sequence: TGTGCCAGCAGCCTTTACGGGGGCGACACTGAAGCTTTCTTT.

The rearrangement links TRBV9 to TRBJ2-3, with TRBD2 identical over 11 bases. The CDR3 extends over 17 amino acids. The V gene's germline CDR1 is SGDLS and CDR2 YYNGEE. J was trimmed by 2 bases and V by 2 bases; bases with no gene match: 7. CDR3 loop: CASSVSGTSGYTDTQYF. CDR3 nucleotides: TGTGCCAGCAGCGTCTCCGGGACTAGCGGCTACACAGATACGCAGTATTTT. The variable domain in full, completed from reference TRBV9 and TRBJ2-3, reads DSGVTQTPKHLITATGQRVTLRCSPRSGDLSVYWYQQSLDQGLQFLIQYYNGEERAKGNILERFSAQQFPDLHSELNLSSLELGDSALYFCASSVSGTSGYTDTQYFGPGTRLTVL.

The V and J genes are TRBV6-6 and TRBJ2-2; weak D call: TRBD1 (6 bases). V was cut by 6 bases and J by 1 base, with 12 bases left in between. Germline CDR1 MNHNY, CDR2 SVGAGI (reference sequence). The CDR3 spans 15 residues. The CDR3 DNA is TGTGCCAGCAGCTTGCAGGGGCAGAACACCGGGGAGCTGTTTTTT. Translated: CASSLQGQNTGELFF.

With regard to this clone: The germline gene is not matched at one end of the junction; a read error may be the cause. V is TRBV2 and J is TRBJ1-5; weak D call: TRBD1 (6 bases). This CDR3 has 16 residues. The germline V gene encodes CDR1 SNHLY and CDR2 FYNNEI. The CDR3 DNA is TGTGCCAGCAGTGAACGGGGGCGTGGAGGCAATCGGCCCCAGCATTTT. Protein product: CASSERGRGGNRPQHF.

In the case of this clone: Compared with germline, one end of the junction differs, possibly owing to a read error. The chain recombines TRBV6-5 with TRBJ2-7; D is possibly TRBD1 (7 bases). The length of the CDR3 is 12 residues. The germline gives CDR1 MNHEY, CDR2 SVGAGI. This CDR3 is CASTGPTGMEGF. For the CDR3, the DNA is TGTGCCAGCACTGGCCCGACAGGGATGGAGGGCTTC.

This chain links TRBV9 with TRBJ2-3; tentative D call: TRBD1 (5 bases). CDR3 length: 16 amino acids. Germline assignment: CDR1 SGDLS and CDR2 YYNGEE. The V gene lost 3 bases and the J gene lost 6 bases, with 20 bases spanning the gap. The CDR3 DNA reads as TGTGCCAGCAGCGGAATCAGGGATGGGCCCGTCGATACGCAGTATTTT. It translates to CASSGIRDGPVDTQYF.

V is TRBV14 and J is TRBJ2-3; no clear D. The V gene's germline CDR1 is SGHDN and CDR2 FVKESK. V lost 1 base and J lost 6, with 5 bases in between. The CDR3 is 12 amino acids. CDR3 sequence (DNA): TGTGCCAGCAGCCAAGTGAGGGATACGCAGTATTTT. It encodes CASSQVRDTQYF.

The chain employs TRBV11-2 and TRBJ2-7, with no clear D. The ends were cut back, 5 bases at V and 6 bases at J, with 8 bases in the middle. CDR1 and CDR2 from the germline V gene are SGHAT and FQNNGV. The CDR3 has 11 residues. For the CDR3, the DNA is TGTGCCAGCAGCCCCCCGGGCGAGCAGTACTTC. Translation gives CASSPPGEQYF.

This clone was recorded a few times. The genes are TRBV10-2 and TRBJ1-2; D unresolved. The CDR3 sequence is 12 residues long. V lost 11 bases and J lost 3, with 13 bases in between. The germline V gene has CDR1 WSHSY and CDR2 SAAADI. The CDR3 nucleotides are TGCGCCGCGAGCGCGGTAGACTATGGCTACACCTTC. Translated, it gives CAASAVDYGYTF.

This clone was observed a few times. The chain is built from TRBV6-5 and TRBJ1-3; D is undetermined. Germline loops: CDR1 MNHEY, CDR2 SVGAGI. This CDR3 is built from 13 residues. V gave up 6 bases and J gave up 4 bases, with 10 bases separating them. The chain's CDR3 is CASRRFGGNTIYF. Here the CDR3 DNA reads TGTGCCAGCAGACGTTTCGGGGGAAACACCATATATTTT.

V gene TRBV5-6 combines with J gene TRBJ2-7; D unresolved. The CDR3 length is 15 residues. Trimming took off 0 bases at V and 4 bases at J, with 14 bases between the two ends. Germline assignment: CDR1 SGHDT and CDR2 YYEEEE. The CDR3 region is CASSLGGILRYEQYF. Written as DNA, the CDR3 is TGTGCCAGCAGCTTGGGCGGCATCCTTCGTTACGAGCAGTACTTC.

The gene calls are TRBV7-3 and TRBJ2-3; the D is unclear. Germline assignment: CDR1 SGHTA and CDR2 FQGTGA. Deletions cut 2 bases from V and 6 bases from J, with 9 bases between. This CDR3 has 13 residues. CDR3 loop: CASSLPLVDTQYF. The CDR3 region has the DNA TGTGCCAGCAGCTTACCCCTCGTGGATACGCAGTATTTT.

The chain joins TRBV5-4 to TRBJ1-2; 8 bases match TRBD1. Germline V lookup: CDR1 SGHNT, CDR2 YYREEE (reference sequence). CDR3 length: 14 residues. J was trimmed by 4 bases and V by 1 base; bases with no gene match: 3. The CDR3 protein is CASSLSQGAYGYTF. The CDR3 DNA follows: TGTGCCAGCAGCTTGTCGCAGGGGGCCTATGGCTACACCTTC.

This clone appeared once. In nucleotides, the CDR3 is TGTGCCAGCAGGGCACAGGGGGCGAGGACTGAAGCTTTCTTT. Translation gives CASRAQGARTEAFF. The chain links TRBV27 to TRBJ1-1, with 9 bases aligning to TRBD1. Germline values: CDR1 MNHEY, CDR2 SMNVEV (reference sequence). CDR3 length: 14 amino acids. Trimming removed 6 bases from V and 5 bases from J; junction bases left unmatched: 7.

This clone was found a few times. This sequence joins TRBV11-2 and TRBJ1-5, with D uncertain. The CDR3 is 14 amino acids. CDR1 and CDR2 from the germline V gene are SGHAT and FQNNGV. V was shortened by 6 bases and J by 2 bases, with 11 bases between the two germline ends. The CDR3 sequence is CASSRAGGNQPQHF. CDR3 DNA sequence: TGTGCCAGCAGTCGTGCCGGAGGCAATCAGCCCCAGCATTTT.

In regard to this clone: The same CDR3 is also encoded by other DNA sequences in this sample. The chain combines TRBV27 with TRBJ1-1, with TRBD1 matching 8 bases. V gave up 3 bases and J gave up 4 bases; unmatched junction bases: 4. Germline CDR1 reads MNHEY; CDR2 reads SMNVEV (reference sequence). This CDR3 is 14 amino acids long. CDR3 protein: CASSLSTGVTEAFF. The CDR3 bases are TGTGCCAGCAGTTTGTCGACAGGGGTCACTGAAGCTTTCTTT.

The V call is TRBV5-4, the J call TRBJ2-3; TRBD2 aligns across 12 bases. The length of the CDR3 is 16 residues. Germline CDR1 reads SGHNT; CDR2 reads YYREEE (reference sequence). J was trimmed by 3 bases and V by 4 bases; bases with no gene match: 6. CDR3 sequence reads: CASSDRTSGITDTQYF. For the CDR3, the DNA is TGTGCCAGCAGCGACCGGACTAGCGGGATAACAGATACGCAGTATTTT.

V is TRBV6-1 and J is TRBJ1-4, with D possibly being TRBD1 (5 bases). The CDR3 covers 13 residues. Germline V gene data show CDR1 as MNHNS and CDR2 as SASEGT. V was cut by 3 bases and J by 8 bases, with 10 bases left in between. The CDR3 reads CASSEQGREKLFF. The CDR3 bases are TGTGCCAGCAGTGAGCAGGGACGGGAAAAACTGTTTTTT.

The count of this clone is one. The CDR3, as DNA: TGTGCCAGCAGCCGATGGCAGGGGTCCTACAATGAGCAGTTCTTC. It is translated as CASSRWQGSYNEQFF. J is TRBJ2-1 and V is TRBV11-1; D is perhaps TRBD1 (6 bases). The V gene lost 5 bases and the J gene lost 1 base, with 12 bases spanning the gap. This CDR3 is 15 amino acids long. Per the germline V gene, CDR1 is SGHAT and CDR2 is FQDESV (reference sequence).

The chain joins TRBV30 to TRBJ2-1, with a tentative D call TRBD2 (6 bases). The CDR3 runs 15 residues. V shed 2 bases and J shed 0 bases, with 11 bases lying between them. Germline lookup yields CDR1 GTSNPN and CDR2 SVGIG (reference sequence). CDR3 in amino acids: CAWSRDSYSYNEQFF. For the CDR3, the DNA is TGTGCCTGGAGTCGGGACTCATACTCCTACAATGAGCAGTTCTTC. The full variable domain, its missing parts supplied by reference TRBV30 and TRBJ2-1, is SQTIHQWPATLVQPVGSPLSLECTVEGTSNPNLYWYRQAAGRGLQLLFYSVGIGQISSEVPQNLSASRPQDRQFILSSKKLLLSDSGFYLCAWSRDSYSYNEQFFGPGTRLTVL.

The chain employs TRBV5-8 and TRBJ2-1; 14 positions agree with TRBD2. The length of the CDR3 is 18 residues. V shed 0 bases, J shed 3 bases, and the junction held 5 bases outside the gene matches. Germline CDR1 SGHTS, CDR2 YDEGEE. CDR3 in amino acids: CASSLAGTSGRIYNEQFF. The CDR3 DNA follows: TGTGCCAGCAGCTTGGCGGGGACTAGCGGGAGAATCTACAATGAGCAGTTCTTC.

The CDR3 loop is CASATEAKNIQYF. The CDR3 nucleotides are TGTGCCAGCGCTACAGAGGCCAAAAACATTCAGTACTTC. The chain links TRBV6-5 to TRBJ2-4, with D unclear. CDR1 is MNHEY, CDR2 SVGAGI, per germline. V gave up 8 bases and J gave up 1 base, with 9 bases separating them. This CDR3 spans 13 amino acids.

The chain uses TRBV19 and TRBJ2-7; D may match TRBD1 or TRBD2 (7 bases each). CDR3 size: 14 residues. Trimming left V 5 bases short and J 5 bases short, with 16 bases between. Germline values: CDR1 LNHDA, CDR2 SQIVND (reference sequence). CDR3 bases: TGTGCCAGTAGTGCCCCGGGGAGGGGGCACGAGCAGTACTTC. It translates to CASSAPGRGHEQYF.

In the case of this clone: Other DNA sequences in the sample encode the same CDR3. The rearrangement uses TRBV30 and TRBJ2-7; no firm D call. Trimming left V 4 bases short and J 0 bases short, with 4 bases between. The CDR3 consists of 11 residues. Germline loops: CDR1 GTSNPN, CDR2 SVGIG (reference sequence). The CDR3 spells CAWTSSYEQYF. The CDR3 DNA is TGTGCCTGGACCAGCTCCTACGAGCAGTACTTC.

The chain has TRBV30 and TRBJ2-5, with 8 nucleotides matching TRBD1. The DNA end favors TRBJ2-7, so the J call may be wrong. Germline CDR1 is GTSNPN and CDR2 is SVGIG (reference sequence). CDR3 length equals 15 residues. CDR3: CAWKTGTGRSYEQYF. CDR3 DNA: TGTGCCTGGAAGACCGGGACAGGACGGTCCTACGAGCAGTACTTC.

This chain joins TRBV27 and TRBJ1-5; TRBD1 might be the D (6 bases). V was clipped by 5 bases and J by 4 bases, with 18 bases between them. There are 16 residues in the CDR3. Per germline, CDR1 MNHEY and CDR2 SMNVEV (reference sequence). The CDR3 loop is CASSHLTPQGNQPQHF. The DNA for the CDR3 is TGTGCCAGCAGTCACTTAACACCACAGGGAAATCAGCCCCAGCATTTT.

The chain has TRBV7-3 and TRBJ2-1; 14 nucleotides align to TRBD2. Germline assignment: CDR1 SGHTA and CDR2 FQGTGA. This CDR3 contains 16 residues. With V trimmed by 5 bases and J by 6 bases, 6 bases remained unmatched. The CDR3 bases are TGTGCCAGCAGCCCTTTGACTAGCGGGGGGGCCAATGAGCAGTTCTTC. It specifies CASSPLTSGGANEQFF.

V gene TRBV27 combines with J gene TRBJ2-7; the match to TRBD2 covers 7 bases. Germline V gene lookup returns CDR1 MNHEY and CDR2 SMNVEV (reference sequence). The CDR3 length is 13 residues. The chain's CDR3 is CAWGGYSSYEQYF. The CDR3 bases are TGTGCTTGGGGGGGGTACAGCTCCTACGAGCAGTACTTC.